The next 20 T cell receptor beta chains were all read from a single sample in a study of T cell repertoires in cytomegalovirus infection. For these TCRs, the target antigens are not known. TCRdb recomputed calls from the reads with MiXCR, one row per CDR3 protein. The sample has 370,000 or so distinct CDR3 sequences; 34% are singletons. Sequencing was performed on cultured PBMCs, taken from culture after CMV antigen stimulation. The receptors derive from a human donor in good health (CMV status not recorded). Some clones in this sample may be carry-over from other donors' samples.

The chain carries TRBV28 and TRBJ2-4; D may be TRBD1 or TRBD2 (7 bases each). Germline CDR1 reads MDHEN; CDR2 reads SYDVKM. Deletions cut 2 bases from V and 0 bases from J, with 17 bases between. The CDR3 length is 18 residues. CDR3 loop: CASSLRLQGGLAKNIQYF. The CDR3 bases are TGTGCCAGCAGTTTAAGATTGCAGGGGGGGTTAGCCAAAAACATTCAGTACTTC.

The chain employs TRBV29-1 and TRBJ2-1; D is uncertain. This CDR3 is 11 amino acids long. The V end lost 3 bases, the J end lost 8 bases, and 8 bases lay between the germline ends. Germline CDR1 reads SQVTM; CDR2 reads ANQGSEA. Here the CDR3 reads CSVDNPDEQFF. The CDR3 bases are TGCAGCGTTGATAACCCAGATGAGCAGTTCTTC.

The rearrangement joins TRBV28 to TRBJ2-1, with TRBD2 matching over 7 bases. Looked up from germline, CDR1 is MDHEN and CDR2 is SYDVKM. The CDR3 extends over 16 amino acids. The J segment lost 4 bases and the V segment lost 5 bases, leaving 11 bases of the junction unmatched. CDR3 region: CASSSPSGVKYNEQFF. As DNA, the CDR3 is TGTGCCAGCAGTAGCCCCAGCGGGGTCAAATACAATGAGCAGTTCTTC.

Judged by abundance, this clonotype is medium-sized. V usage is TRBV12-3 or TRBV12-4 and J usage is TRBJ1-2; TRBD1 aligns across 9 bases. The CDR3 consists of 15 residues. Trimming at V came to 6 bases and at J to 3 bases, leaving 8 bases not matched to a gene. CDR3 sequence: CASSSPGTGYYGYTF. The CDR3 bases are TGTGCCAGCAGCTCACCCGGGACAGGGTACTATGGCTACACCTTC.

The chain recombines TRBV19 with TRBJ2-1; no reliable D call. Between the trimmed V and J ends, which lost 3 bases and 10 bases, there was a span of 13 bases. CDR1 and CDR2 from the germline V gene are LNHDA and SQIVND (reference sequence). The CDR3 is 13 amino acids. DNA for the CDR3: TGTGCCAGTAGTATGCTTGGGTTCGGAGAGCAGTTCTTC. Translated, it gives CASSMLGFGEQFF.

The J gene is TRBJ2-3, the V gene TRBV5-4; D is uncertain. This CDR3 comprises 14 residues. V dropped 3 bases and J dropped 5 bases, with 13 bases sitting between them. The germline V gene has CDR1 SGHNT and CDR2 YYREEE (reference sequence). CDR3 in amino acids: CASSSLVLGDTQYF. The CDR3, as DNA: TGTGCCAGCAGCTCCCTGGTTTTGGGAGATACGCAGTATTTT. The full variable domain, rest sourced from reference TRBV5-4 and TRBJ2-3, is ETGVTQSPTHLIKTRGQQVTLRCSSQSGHNTVSWYQQALGQGPQFIFQYYREEENGRGNFPPRFSGLQFPNYSSELNVNALELDDSALYLCASSSLVLGDTQYFGPGTRLTVL.

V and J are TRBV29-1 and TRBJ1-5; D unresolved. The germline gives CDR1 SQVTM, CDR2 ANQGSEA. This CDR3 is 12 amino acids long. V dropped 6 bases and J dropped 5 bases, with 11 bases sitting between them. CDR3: CSVAGLYQPQHF. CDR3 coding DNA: TGCAGCGTCGCCGGGCTCTATCAGCCCCAGCATTTT.

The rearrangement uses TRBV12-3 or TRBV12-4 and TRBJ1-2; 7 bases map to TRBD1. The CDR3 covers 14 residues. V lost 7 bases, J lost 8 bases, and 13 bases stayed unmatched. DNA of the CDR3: TGTGCCAGCACCAGGGGGGGACAAATGGGAGGCTACACCTTC. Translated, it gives CASTRGGQMGGYTF.

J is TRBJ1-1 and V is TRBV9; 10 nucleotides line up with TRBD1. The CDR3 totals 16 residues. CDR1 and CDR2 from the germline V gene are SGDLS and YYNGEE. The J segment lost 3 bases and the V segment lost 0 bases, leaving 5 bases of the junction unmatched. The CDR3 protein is CASSVATGGPHTEAFF. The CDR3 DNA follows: TGTGCCAGCAGCGTAGCGACAGGGGGCCCCCACACTGAAGCTTTCTTT.

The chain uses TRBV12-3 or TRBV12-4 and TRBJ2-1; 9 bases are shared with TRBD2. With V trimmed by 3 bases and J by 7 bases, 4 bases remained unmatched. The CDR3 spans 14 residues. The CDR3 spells CASSLLAGQNEQFF. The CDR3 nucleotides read TGTGCCAGCAGTTTGCTAGCGGGACAGAATGAGCAGTTCTTC.

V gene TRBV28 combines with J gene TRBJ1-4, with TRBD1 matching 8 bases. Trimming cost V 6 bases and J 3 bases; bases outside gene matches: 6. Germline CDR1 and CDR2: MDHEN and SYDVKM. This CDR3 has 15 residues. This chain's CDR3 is CASSPTGGANEKLFF. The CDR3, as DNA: TGTGCCAGCAGCCCCACAGGGGGGGCTAATGAAAAACTGTTTTTT.

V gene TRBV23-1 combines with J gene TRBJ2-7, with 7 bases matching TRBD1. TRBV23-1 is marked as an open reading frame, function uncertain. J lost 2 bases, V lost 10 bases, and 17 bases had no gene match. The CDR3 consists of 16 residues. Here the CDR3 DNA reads TGCGCCACCATAACGACCGGGACAGACTTTACCTACGAGCAGTACGTC. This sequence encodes CATITTGTDFTYEQYV.

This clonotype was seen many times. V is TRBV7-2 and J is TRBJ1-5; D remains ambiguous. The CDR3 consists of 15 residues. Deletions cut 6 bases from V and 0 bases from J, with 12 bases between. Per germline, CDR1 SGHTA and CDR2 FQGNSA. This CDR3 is CASSWAVNSNQPQHF. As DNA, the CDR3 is TGTGCCAGCAGTTGGGCAGTGAATAGCAATCAGCCCCAGCATTTT.

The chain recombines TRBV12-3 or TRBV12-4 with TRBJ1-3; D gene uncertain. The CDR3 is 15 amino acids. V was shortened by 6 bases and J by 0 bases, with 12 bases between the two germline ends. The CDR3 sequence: CASRANPYSGNTIYF. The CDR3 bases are TGTGCCAGCAGAGCTAACCCCTACTCTGGAAACACCATATATTTT.

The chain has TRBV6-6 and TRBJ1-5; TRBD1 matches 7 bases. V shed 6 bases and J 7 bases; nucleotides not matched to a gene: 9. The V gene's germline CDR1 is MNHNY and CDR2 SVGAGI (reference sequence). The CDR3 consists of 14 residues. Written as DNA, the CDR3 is TGTGCCAGCAGACCGCGACAGGGTCGCCAGCCCCAGCATTTT. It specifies CASRPRQGRQPQHF.

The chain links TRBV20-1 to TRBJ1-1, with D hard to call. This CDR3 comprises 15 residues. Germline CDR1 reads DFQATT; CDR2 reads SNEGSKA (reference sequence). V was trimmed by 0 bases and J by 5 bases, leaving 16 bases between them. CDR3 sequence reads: CSARDLREIKTEAFF. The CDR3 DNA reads TGCAGTGCTAGAGATCTCCGGGAAATAAAGACTGAAGCTTTCTTT.

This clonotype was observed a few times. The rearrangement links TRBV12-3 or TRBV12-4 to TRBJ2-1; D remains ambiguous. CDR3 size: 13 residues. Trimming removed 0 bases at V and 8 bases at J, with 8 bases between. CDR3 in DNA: TGTGCCAGCAGTTTAGCGCAGGTGGATGAGCAGTTCTTC. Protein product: CASSLAQVDEQFF.

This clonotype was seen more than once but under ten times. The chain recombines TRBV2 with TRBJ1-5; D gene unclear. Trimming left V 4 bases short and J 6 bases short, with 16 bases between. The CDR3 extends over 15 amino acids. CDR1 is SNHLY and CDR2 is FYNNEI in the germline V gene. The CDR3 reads CASSVTSILGQPQHF. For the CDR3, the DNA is TGTGCCAGCAGTGTAACCTCCATCCTGGGTCAGCCCCAGCATTTT.

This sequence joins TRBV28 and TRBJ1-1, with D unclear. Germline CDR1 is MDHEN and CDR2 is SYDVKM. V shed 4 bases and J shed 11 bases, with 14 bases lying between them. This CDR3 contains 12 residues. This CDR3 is CASSSSTQWAFF. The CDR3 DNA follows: TGTGCCAGCAGTTCGTCCACCCAGTGGGCTTTCTTT.

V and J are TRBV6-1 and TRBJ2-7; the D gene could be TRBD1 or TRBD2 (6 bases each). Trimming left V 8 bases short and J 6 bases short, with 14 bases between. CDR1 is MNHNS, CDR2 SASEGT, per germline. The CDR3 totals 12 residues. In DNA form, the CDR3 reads TGTGCCAGCTTCCGAGGGGGGCTCGAGCAGTACTTC. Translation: CASFRGGLEQYF.